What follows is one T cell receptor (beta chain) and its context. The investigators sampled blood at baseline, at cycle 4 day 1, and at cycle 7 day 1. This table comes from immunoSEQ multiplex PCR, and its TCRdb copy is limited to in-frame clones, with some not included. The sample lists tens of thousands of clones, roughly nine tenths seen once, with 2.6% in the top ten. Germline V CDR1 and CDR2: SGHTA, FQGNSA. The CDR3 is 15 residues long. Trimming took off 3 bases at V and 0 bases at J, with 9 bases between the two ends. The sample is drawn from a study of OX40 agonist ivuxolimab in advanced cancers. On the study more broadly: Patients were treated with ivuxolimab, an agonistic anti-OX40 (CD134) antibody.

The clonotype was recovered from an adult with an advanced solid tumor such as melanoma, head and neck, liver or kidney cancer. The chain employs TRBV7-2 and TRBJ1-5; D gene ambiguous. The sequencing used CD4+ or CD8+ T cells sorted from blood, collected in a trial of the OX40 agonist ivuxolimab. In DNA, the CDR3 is TGTGCCAGCAGCTTGACGGGGAATAGCAATCAGCCCCAGCATTTT. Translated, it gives CASSLTGNSNQPQHF.